This T cell receptor beta chain was profiled in a study of T cell repertoires in cytomegalovirus infection. TCRdb re-analysed the reads in MiXCR, keeping a single row per CDR3 protein. The data contain roughly 600,000 distinct CDR3 sequences, roughly a quarter of them singletons. This clonotype was counted between two and nine times. V lost 0 bases to trimming and J lost 5 bases, with 14 bases between them. Germline V gene data show CDR1 as ENHRY and CDR2 as SYGVKD. There are 16 residues in the CDR3. The chain is built from TRBV10-3 and TRBJ2-1, with D perhaps TRBD2 (6 bases). The sequence came from a human donor in good health (CMV status not recorded). Some clones in this sample may be carry-over from other donors' samples. Input material: CD8+ T cells from PBMCs. The CDR3 sequence is CAISESWRGADNEQFF. The CDR3 DNA reads TGTGCCATCAGTGAGTCCTGGAGGGGCGCAGACAATGAGCAGTTCTTC.